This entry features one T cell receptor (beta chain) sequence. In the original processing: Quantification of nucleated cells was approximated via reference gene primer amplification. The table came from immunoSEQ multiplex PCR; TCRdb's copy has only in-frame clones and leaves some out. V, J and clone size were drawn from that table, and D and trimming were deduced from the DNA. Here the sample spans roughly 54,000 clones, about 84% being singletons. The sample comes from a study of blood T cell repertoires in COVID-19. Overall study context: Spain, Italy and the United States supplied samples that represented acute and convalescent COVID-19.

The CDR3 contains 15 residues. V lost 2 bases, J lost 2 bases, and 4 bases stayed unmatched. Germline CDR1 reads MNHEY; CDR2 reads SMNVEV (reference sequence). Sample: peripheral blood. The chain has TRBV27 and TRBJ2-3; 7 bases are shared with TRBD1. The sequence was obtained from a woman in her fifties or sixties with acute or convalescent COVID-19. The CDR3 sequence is CASSLGTVHTDTQYF. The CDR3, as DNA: TGTGCCAGCAGTTTAGGGACAGTGCACACAGATACGCAGTATTTT.